Presented here are 24 T cell receptor beta chains from one specimen sequenced in a study of blood T cell repertoires in COVID-19. TCRdb keeps only in-frame clones here, not all; method: immunoSEQ multiplex PCR. The sample has roughly 56,000 clones, approximately 92% seen once. The sample taken for sequencing was peripheral blood. Receptors were obtained from a man in his fifties or sixties with active COVID-19.

This rearrangement joins TRBV18 to TRBJ2-7; 12 bases map to TRBD1. CDR3 length: 16 residues. Trimming removed 3 bases from V and 6 bases from J; junction bases left unmatched: 9. CDR1 and CDR2 (germline): KGHSH, LQKENI. The CDR3 is CASSPPPGQGAREQYF. The CDR3 coding sequence is TGTGCCAGCTCACCTCCACCGGGACAGGGGGCTCGCGAGCAGTACTTC.

The gene calls are TRBV10-3 and TRBJ2-3; 9 bases are a match to TRBD1. This CDR3 spans 15 amino acids. The V gene end was trimmed by 8 bases and the J gene end by 0 bases; junction bases not matched to a gene: 6. CDR1 is ENHRY, CDR2 SYGVKD, per germline. This CDR3 reads CAILGGQGSTDTQYF. CDR3 sequence (DNA): TGTGCCATCCTAGGGGGACAGGGTAGCACAGATACGCAGTATTTT.

The genes are TRBV7-7 and TRBJ1-3; D is undetermined. Looked up from germline, CDR1 is SSHAT and CDR2 is FNYEAQ (reference sequence). Trimming removed 1 base at V and 1 base at J, with 5 bases between. This CDR3 has 14 residues. CDR3 region: CASSLGGSGNTIYF. The CDR3 DNA reads TGTGCCAGCAGCTTAGGAGGGTCTGGAAACACCATATATTTT.

This clone was observed once. J is TRBJ2-7 and V is TRBV7-2; 8 bases line up with TRBD1. Unmatched junction bases numbered 13, after V lost 5 bases and J lost 4 bases. CDR3 length: 16 residues. Per the germline V gene, CDR1 is SGHTA and CDR2 is FQGNSA. CDR3 protein: CASSPGGLRGRYEQYF. CDR3 DNA: TGTGCCAGCAGCCCTGGGGGGCTCAGGGGGCGATACGAGCAGTACTTC.

The table lists this clone with a few counts. The gene calls are TRBV4-2 and TRBJ1-4; D gene unclear. The ends were cut back, 0 bases at V and 5 bases at J, with 7 bases in the middle. This CDR3 has 14 amino acids. Germline values: CDR1 LGHNA, CDR2 YNFKEQ. The CDR3 region has the DNA TGTGCCAGCAGCCAAGAAACAGCCAATGAAAAACTGTTTTTT. Translated: CASSQETANEKLFF.

The genes are TRBV11-2 and TRBJ2-2, with 9 bases matching TRBD2. The CDR3 runs to 18 residues. V shed 2 bases, J shed 5 bases, and the junction held 12 bases outside the gene matches. CDR1 is SGHAT, CDR2 FQNNGV, per germline. DNA for the CDR3: TGTGCCAGCAGCTTATCGGGCGGGAGGGCCGAGAGGACCGGGGAGCTGTTTTTT. Translated, it gives CASSLSGGRAERTGELFF.

This sequence joins TRBV29-1 and TRBJ2-7, with TRBD1 identical over 9 bases. The CDR3 loop spans 15 amino acids. Germline V gene lookup returns CDR1 SQVTM and CDR2 ANQGSEA. After removal of 5 bases from V and 8 bases from J, the junction contained 16 bases not matched to a gene. CDR3 coding DNA: TGCAGCGTTAGTCAACGAGACGTGGACAGGGGAAAGCAGTACTTC. Its translation: CSVSQRDVDRGKQYF.

V is TRBV29-1 and J is TRBJ1-2; the D is unclear. The CDR3 consists of 15 residues. Per germline, CDR1 SQVTM and CDR2 ANQGSEA. V was trimmed by 0 bases and J by 2 bases, leaving 13 bases between them. The CDR3 nucleotides are TGCAGCGTTGAAGATCGAGCGGAAGGGAACTATGGCTACACCTTC. This codes for CSVEDRAEGNYGYTF.

The chain links TRBV5-8 to TRBJ2-5; TRBD1 agrees at 12 bases. V gave up 3 bases and J gave up 4 bases; unmatched junction bases: 7. This CDR3 spans 16 amino acids. CDR1 and CDR2 (germline): SGHTS, YDEGEE. Here the CDR3 DNA reads TGTGCCAGCAGCTCCGGGACAGGGGGCTCTTCAGAGACCCAGTACTTC. Amino acid sequence: CASSSGTGGSSETQYF.

The chain carries TRBV5-1 and TRBJ1-3, with 7 bases lining up with TRBD1. With V trimmed by 4 bases and J by 2 bases, 12 bases remained unmatched. The CDR3 contains 17 residues. Germline CDR1 and CDR2: SGHRS and YFSETQ. The CDR3 region is CASSPETGWSAGNTIYF. In DNA form, the CDR3 reads TGCGCCAGCAGCCCGGAGACAGGGTGGTCTGCTGGAAACACCATATATTTT.

The genes are TRBV2 and TRBJ2-1; D ambiguous. The CDR3 is made up of 13 amino acids. Deletions cut 0 bases from V and 16 bases from J, with 16 bases between. The germline CDR1 and CDR2 sequences are SNHLY and FYNNEI. Here the CDR3 reads CASSEAPMPPGFF. The CDR3 DNA is TGTGCCAGCAGTGAAGCCCCGATGCCCCCAGGATTCTTC.

This chain links TRBV11-3 with TRBJ2-3; 10 nucleotides match TRBD2. Trimming at V came to 4 bases and at J to 8 bases, leaving 9 bases not matched to a gene. This CDR3 region has 15 residues. Germline CDR1 and CDR2: SGHNT and YENEEA. CDR3 sequence reads: CASSSQTSSGGTQYF. The CDR3, as DNA: TGTGCCAGCAGCTCACAGACCTCTAGCGGGGGTACGCAGTATTTT.

This clone was seen only once. V gene TRBV25-1 combines with J gene TRBJ1-5; no definite D call. Germline loops: CDR1 MGHDK, CDR2 SYGVNS. This CDR3 region has 14 residues. The V end was cut by 6 bases, the J end by 6 bases, with 15 bases between. CDR3 region: CASSPSSVSQPQHF. CDR3 sequence (DNA): TGTGCCAGCAGCCCGAGTAGTGTTAGTCAGCCCCAGCATTTT.

This rearrangement joins TRBV3-1 (or the pseudogene TRBV3-2) to TRBJ2-1, with 12 positions matching TRBD2. The germline V gene has CDR1 LGHDT and CDR2 YNNKEL (reference sequence). The CDR3 sequence is 16 residues long. With 4 bases clipped from V and 4 bases from J, the junction kept 5 bases outside the gene matches. The CDR3 nucleotides are TGTGCCAGCAGCCCGCGGCTAGCGGGGGGGTACAATGAGCAGTTCTTC. Translation gives CASSPRLAGGYNEQFF.

The V and J genes are TRBV12-3 or TRBV12-4 and TRBJ2-3, with a possible D match to TRBD1 (5 bases). This CDR3 contains 13 residues. The V gene lost 1 base and the J gene lost 3 bases, with 5 bases spanning the gap. This CDR3 reads CASSLGQTDTQYF. In nucleotides, the CDR3 is TGTGCCAGCAGTTTAGGACAGACAGATACGCAGTATTTT.

The chain combines TRBV5-1 with TRBJ1-3; the D gene is possibly TRBD1 (5 bases). The CDR3 spans 14 residues. Trimming shortened V by 7 bases and J by 2 bases, and 13 bases separated the two germline ends. Germline CDR1 is SGHRS and CDR2 is YFSETQ. The CDR3 region has the DNA TGCGCCAGCCGACAGCTTGGTCCTGGAAACACCATATATTTT. Its translation is CASRQLGPGNTIYF. The whole variable domain, filled in from reference TRBV5-1 and TRBJ1-3, reads KAGVTQTPRYLIKTRGQQVTLSCSPISGHRSVSWYQQTPGQGLQFLFEYFSETQRNKGNFPGRFSGRQFSNSRSEMNVSTLELGDSALYLCASRQLGPGNTIYFGEGSWLTVV.

The chain carries TRBV28 and TRBJ1-5; TRBD1 aligns across 8 bases. Germline CDR1 reads MDHEN; CDR2 reads SYDVKM. With V trimmed by 4 bases and J by 6 bases, 14 bases remained unmatched. The CDR3 loop spans 17 amino acids. The CDR3 coding sequence is TGTGCCAGCAGTTCCCTGGGCGGGCAGGGGGCGCGTCAGCCCCAGCATTTT. Translating gives CASSSLGGQGARQPQHF.

The chain combines TRBV6-2 or TRBV6-3 with TRBJ2-1; TRBD2 aligns across 8 bases. The ends lost 0 bases at V and 3 bases at J; junction bases unmatched: 10. The CDR3 is 18 residues long. Germline V lookup: CDR1 MNHEY, CDR2 SVGEGT. The CDR3 DNA follows: TGTGCCAGCAGTTACTCGATTGGACGCGGGGGGAACTACAATGAGCAGTTCTTC. Its protein is CASSYSIGRGGNYNEQFF.

The CDR3 region is CASSLDASGGPRVTQYF. The CDR3, as DNA: TGTGCCAGCAGCTTAGATGCTAGCGGGGGACCTCGTGTGACCCAGTACTTC. V and J are TRBV7-2 and TRBJ2-5; 10 nucleotides line up with TRBD2. This CDR3 is built from 17 residues. V lost 1 base to trimming and J lost 7 bases; unmatched junction nucleotides: 12. CDR1 SGHTA and CDR2 FQGNSA come from the germline V gene.

The chain joins TRBV18 to TRBJ2-3, with D hard to call. Germline V gives CDR1 KGHSH, CDR2 LQKENI. The CDR3 consists of 11 residues. The V end was cut by 3 bases, the J end by 6 bases, with 4 bases between. CDR3: CASSPQDTQYF. CDR3 bases: TGTGCCAGCTCACCCCAGGATACGCAGTATTTT. Variable domain in full (rest from reference TRBV18 and TRBJ2-3): NAGVMQNPRHLVRRRGQEARLRCSPMKGHSHVYWYRQLPEEGLKFMVYLQKENIIDESGMPKERFSAEFPKEGPSILRIQQVVRGDSAAYFCASSPQDTQYFGPGTRLTVL.

The rearrangement joins TRBV27 to TRBJ2-2, with D maybe TRBD1 (6 bases). The germline V gene has CDR1 MNHEY and CDR2 SMNVEV (reference sequence). The length of the CDR3 is 14 residues. V lost 2 bases, J lost 6 bases, and 10 bases lay in between. The CDR3 protein is CASSLIQGAGELFF. The CDR3 bases are TGTGCCAGCAGTTTAATACAGGGCGCCGGGGAGCTGTTTTTT.

In DNA, the CDR3 is TGTGCCAGTAAGACTTATGGGACTGCCTACGAGCAGTACTTC. It specifies CASKTYGTAYEQYF. The V gene is TRBV6-5, the J gene TRBJ2-7; D is perhaps TRBD2 (6 bases). Trimming pared 9 bases from V and 2 bases from J, leaving 17 bases between. Looked up from germline, CDR1 is MNHEY and CDR2 is SVGAGI. The CDR3 is 14 residues long.

The rearrangement joins TRBV10-3 to TRBJ1-3, with 7 bases fitting TRBD1. This CDR3 is built from 15 residues. With 6 bases clipped from V and 2 bases from J, the junction kept 7 bases outside the gene matches. Germline lookup yields CDR1 ENHRY and CDR2 SYGVKD. CDR3 sequence: CAISVTGTPGNTIYF. The DNA for the CDR3 is TGTGCCATCAGCGTGACAGGGACTCCTGGAAACACCATATATTTT.

This clone was observed once. The chain recombines TRBV7-9 with TRBJ1-2; 7 nucleotides agree with TRBD1. The CDR3 spans 15 residues. Germline V gene sequence: CDR1 SEHNR, CDR2 FQNEAQ (reference sequence). Trimming at V came to 0 bases and at J to 6 bases, leaving 7 bases not matched to a gene. The CDR3 region has the DNA TGTGCCAGCAGCTTAGCGGGACAGTCCGTGAATGGCTACACCTTC. Translation gives CASSLAGQSVNGYTF.